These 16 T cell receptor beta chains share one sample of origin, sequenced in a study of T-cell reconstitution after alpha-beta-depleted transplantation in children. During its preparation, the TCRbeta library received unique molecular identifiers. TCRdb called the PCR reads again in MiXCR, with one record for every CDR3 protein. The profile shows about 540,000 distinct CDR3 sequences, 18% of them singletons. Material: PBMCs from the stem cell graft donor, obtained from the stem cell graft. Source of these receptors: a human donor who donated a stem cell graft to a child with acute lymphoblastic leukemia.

CDR3 loop: CASSRGQGNEQYF. CDR3 DNA sequence: TGCGCCAGCAGCAGGGGACAGGGTAACGAGCAGTACTTC. The chain recombines TRBV5-1 with TRBJ2-7; 9 nucleotides line up with TRBD1. The V gene end was trimmed by 4 bases and the J gene end by 5 bases; junction bases not matched to a gene: 4. Germline V CDR1 and CDR2: SGHRS, YFSETQ. There are 13 residues in the CDR3.

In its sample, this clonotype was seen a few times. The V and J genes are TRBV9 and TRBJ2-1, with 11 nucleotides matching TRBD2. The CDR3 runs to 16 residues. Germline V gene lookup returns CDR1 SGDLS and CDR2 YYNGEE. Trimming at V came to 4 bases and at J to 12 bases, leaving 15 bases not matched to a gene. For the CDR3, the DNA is TGTGCCAGCAGCCCCCTGGAGGGGACTAGCGGAGGGGGGCAGTTCTTC. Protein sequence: CASSPLEGTSGGGQFF.

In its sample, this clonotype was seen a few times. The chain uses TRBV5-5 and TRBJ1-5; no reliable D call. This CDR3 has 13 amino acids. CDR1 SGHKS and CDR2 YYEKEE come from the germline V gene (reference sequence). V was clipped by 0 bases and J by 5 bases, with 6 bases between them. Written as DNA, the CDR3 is TGTGCCAGCAGCTTGGAGAGGGATCAGCCCCAGCATTTT. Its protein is CASSLERDQPQHF.

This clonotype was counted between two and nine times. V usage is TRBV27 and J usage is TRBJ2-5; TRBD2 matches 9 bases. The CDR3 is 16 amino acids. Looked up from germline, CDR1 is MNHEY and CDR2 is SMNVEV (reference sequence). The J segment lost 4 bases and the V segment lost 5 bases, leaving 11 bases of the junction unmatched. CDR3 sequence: CASSRGTSWSPETQYF. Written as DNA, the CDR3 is TGTGCCAGCAGTCGGGGGACTAGCTGGTCCCCAGAGACCCAGTACTTC.

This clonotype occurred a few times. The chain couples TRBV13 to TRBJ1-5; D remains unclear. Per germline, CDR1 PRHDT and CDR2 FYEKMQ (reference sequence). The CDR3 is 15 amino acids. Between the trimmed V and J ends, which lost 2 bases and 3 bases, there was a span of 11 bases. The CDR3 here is CASSLNRLVNQPQHF. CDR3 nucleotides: TGTGCCAGCAGCTTAAATCGGCTGGTCAATCAGCCCCAGCATTTT.

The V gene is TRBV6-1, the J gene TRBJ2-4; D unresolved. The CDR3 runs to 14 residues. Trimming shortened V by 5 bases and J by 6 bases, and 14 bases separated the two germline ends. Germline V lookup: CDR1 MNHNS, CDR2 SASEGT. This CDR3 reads CASSPSSSINIQYF. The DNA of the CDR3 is TGTGCCAGCAGTCCGAGTTCCTCAATAAACATTCAGTACTTC.

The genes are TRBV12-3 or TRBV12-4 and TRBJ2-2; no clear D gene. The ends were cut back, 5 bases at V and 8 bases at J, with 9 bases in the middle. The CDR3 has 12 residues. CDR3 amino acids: CASSTRPGELFF. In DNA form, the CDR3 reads TGTGCCAGCAGTACTCGCCCAGGGGAGCTGTTTTTT.

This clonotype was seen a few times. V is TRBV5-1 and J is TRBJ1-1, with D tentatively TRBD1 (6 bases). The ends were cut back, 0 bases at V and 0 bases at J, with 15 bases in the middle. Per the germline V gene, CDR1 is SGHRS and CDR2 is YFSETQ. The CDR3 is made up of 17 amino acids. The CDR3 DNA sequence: TGCGCCAGCAGCTTGGGGTCAGGGGCCTTTATGAACACTGAAGCTTTCTTT. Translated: CASSLGSGAFMNTEAFF.

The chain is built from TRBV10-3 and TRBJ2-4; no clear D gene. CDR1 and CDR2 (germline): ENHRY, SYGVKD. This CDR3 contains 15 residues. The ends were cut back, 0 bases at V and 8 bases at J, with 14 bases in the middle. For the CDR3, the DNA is TGTGCCATCAGTGAGTCTAGGTCTCCCCAGGACATTCAGTACTTC. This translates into CAISESRSPQDIQYF.

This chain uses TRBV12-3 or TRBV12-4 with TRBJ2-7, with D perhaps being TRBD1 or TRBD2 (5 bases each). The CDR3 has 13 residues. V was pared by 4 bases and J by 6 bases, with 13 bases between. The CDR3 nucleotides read TGTGCCAGCAGTTGGCTAGCAGGGACCGAGCAGTACTTC. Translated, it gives CASSWLAGTEQYF.

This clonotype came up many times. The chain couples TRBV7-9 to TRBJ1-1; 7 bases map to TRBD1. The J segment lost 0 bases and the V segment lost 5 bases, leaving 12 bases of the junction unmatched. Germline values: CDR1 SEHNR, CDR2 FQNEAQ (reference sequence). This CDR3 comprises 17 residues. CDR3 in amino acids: CASSPHRGLTMNTEAFF. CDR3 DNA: TGTGCCAGCAGCCCCCACAGGGGCCTTACCATGAACACTGAAGCTTTCTTT.

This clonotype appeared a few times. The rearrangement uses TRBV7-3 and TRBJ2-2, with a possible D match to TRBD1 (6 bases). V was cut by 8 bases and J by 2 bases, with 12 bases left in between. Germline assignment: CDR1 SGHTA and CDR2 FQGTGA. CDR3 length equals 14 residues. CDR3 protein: CASARDTNTGELFF. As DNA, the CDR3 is TGTGCCAGCGCCCGGGACACCAACACCGGGGAGCTGTTTTTT.

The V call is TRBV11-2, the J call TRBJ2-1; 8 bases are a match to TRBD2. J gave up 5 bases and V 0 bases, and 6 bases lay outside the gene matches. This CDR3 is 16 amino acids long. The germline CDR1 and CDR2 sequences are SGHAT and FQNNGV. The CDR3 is CASSLDAGGPNNEQFF. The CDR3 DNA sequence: TGTGCCAGCAGCTTAGATGCGGGAGGCCCGAACAATGAGCAGTTCTTC.

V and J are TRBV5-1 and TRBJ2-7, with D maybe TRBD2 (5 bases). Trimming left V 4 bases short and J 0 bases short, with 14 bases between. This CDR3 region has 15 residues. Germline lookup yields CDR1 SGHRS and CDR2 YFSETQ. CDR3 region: CASSPRGSASYEQYF. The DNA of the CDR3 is TGCGCCAGCAGCCCCCGCGGGTCAGCCTCCTACGAGCAGTACTTC.

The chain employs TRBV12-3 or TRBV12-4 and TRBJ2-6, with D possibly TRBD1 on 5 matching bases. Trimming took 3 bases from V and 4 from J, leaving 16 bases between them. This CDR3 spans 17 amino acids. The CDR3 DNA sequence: TGTGCCAGCAGTTTCTCTACCGCAGGGTCGGGGGCCAACGTCCTGACTTTC. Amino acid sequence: CASSFSTAGSGANVLTF.

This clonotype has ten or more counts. The CDR3 reads CASSRLADEQFF. CDR3 DNA: TGTGCCAGCAGCCGACTAGCCGATGAGCAGTTCTTC. This chain links TRBV12-3 or TRBV12-4 with TRBJ2-1, with 7 bases fitting TRBD2. There are 12 residues in the CDR3. V dropped 6 bases and J dropped 8; count of bases not matched to a gene: 4.